This TCR beta chain derives from a study of blood T cells in healthy people across ages. Findings and caveats of the study: One million T cells yielded diversity estimates that were considered underestimates. When set beside aged donors, long-lived donors presented more naive CD4+ cells and higher diversity.

Using a J-beta primer mix together with a sample-barcoded 5' primer, a second PCR was run for roughly 6 to 12 cycles. TCRdb recomputed calls from the 5' RACE reads with MiXCR, one row per CDR3 protein. The sample lists fewer than 800,000 distinct CDR3 sequences, around 32% occurring once. This clonotype came up many times. Its antigen is as yet unknown. The CDR3 is 16 residues long. V shed 0 bases and J 1 base; nucleotides not matched to a gene: 4. Germline lookup yields CDR1 MNHEY and CDR2 SVGEGT. The sequence derives from a woman aged 80 or over in good health. The sequenced sample was blood. The chain joins TRBV6-2 or TRBV6-3 to TRBJ2-5; 8 nucleotides align to TRBD1. The CDR3 DNA follows: TGTGCCAGCAGTTACTCCAGGGGGCGAGTCCAAGAGACCCAGTACTTC. Translation gives CASSYSRGRVQETQYF.